The T cell receptor beta chain described here comes from a study of T cell repertoires in breast cancer. Across the study: On average each sample gave about 500,000 sequences, approximately 10 reads per cell.

The CDR3 contains 13 residues. Germline V gene data show CDR1 as SGHTA and CDR2 as FQGNSA. The V and J ends lost 8 bases and 4 bases, in that order; junction bases with no gene match: 8. The study, taken as a whole, reports: Some 18 TCR pairs recurred across seven or more tumors but rarely in control blood. Tumor-involved sentinel lymph nodes shared about fourfold more TCRs with matched tumors than tumor-free nodes (around 8.2% versus 1.8%).

This clonotype is medium-sized (0.01 to 0.1%) within its sample. Its antigen remains unidentified. Blocking oligonucleotides added to a second nested PCR suppressed unpaired genes. TCRdb recomputed calls from the emulsion pairing reads with MiXCR, one row per CDR3 protein. The sample comprises 95 to 130 distinct CDR3 sequences, around 15% of which are singletons, and under 90% rests with the top ten. An expanded emulsion RT-PCR with primers for all TCR V genes paired CD8+ T cell chains. The J gene is TRBJ2-7, the V gene TRBV7-2; the match to TRBD1 covers 7 bases. The material sequenced was CD8+ T cells. The TCR comes from a pool of human donors with breast cancer or a healthy control (not recorded which). The DNA for the CDR3 is TGTGCCAGCTTCCCCCGGACAGGATACGAGCAGTACTTC. Its translation: CASFPRTGYEQYF.